Included here is one T cell receptor (beta chain) sequence, with context. The record originates from a study of blood T cell repertoires in COVID-19. The V gene's germline CDR1 is SQVTM and CDR2 ANQGSEA. Between the trimmed V and J ends, which lost 1 base and 1 base, there was a span of 13 bases. The CDR3 is 16 residues long. This table comes from immunoSEQ multiplex PCR, and its TCRdb copy is limited to in-frame clones, with some not included. Seen here are about 190,000 clones, around three quarters observed once, and the top ten hold about 18%. This chain joins TRBV29-1 and TRBJ2-2, with D maybe TRBD2 (6 bases). The material sequenced was peripheral blood. This receptor was obtained from a man between 60 and 75 years old with active or convalescent COVID-19. CDR3 amino acids: CSVEGASSENTGELFF. CDR3 nucleotide sequence: TGCAGCGTTGAAGGGGCTTCTAGCGAGAACACCGGGGAGCTGTTTTTT.